Listed below are T cell receptor beta chains from one sample, sequenced in a study of cytomegalovirus exposure and HLA in healthy donors. The protocol was immunoSEQ multiplex PCR, while the TCRdb copy is restricted to in-frame clones and leaves out a portion. The specimen's table records about 53,000 clones. The sample consisted of PBMCs. Source of these receptors: a woman under 30 in good health and CMV-seronegative. The CDR3 runs from the conserved cysteine through the conserved F or W. The D gene is left open where the match is weak.

d_call	v_call	j_call	cdr3_aa	cdr3_nt
.	TRBV19	TRBJ1-6	CASSIDRSPLHF	TGTGCCAGTAGTATAGATCGTTCACCCCTCCACTTT
TRBD2	TRBV28	TRBJ2-3	CASSPLGTRGTDTQYF	TGTGCCTCCTCCCCCCTCGGGACTAGAGGGACAGATACGCAGTATTTT
TRBD1	TRBV5-6	TRBJ1-1	CASSPGGAFGTEAFF	TGTGCCAGCAGTCCAGGGGGTGCTTTTGGGACTGAAGCTTTCTTT
.	TRBV28	TRBJ1-5	CATPPYRGRNQPQHF	TGTGCCACACCCCCGTACCGGGGGAGGAATCAGCCCCAGCATTTT
.	TRBV7-6	TRBJ2-7	CASSSPGDRYYEQYF	TGTGCCAGCAGCTCGCCGGGGGACAGATACTACGAGCAGTACTTC
TRBD2	TRBV27	TRBJ2-3	CASRQSRTRTDTQYF	TGTGCCAGCAGACAGTCACGGACTAGAACAGATACGCAGTATTTT
.	TRBV29-1	TRBJ2-7	CSVGAGGTYEQYF	TGCAGCGTTGGGGCAGGGGGGACCTACGAGCAGTACTTC
TRBD1	TRBV11-2	TRBJ1-2	CASSLAPGQEYGYTF	TGTGCCAGCAGCTTAGCACCGGGACAGGAGTATGGCTACACCTTC
.	TRBV5-1	TRBJ2-7	CASSLGSGLSHYEQYF	TGCGCCAGCAGCTTGGGAAGCGGCCTATCCCACTACGAGCAGTACTTC
.	TRBV15	TRBJ1-2	CATSRDLTNIYGYTF	TGTGCCACCAGCAGAGATCTTACGAACATCTATGGCTACACCTTC
TRBD1	TRBV6-6	TRBJ2-7	CASSYQPGTVHYEQYF	TGTGCCAGCAGTTACCAACCCGGGACAGTACACTACGAGCAGTACTTC
TRBD2	TRBV4-1	TRBJ2-4	CASSRSTSGLAKNIQYF	TGCGCCAGCAGCCGGTCGACTAGCGGCCTAGCCAAAAACATTCAGTACTTC
.	TRBV30	TRBJ2-3	CAWCSGTSAGCTDTQYF	TGTGCCTGGTGTTCCGGGACTTCCGCGGGCTGCACAGATACGCAGTATTTT
.	TRBV5-1	TRBJ1-3	CASSLMGTNSGNTIYF	TGCGCCAGCAGCTTGATGGGGACTAACTCTGGAAACACCATATATTTT
TRBD2	TRBV4-2	TRBJ2-7	CASSETSGASYEQYF	TGTGCCAGCAGCGAGACTAGCGGGGCATCCTACGAGCAGTACTTC
TRBD2	TRBV7-9	TRBJ2-1	CASSFSQLADNEQFF	TGTGCCAGCAGCTTCTCCCAACTAGCGGACAATGAGCAGTTCTTC